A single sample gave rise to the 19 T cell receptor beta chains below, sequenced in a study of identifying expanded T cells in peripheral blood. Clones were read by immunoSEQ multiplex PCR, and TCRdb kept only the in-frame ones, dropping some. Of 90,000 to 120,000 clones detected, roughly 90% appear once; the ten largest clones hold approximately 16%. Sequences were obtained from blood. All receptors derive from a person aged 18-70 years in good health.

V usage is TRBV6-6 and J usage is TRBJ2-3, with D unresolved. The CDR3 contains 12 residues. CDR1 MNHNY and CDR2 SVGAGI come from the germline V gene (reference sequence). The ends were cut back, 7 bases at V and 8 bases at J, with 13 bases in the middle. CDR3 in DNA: TGTGCCAGCATTACGCTAGACGGTACGCAGTATTTT. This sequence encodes CASITLDGTQYF.

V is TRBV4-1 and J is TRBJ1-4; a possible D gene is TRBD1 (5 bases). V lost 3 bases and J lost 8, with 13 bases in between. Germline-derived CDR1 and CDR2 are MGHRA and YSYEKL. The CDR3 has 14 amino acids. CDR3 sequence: CASSQRQGREKLFF. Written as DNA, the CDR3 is TGCGCCAGCAGCCAGCGCCAGGGTAGAGAAAAACTGTTTTTT.

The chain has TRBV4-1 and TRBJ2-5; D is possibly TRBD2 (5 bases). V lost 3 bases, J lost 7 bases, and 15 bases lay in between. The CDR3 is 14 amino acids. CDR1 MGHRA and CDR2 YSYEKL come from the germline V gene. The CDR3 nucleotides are TGCGCCAGCAGCCAGGACGGGAAAACTGCGACCCAGTACTTC. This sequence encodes CASSQDGKTATQYF.

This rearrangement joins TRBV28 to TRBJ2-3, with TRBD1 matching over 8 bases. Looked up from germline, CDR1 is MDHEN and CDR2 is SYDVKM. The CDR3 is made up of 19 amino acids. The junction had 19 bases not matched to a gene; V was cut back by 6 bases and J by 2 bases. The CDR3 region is CASSPGPTATGEDTDTQYF. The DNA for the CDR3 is TGTGCCAGCAGCCCCGGACCAACCGCGACAGGGGAGGACACAGATACGCAGTATTTT.

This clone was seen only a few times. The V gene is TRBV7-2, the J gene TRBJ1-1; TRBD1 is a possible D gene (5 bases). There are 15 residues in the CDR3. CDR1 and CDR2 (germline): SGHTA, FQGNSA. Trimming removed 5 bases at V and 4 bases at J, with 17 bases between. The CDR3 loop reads CASSPRQGRVTEAFF. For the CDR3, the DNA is TGTGCCAGCAGCCCGAGGCAGGGCAGGGTCACTGAAGCTTTCTTT.

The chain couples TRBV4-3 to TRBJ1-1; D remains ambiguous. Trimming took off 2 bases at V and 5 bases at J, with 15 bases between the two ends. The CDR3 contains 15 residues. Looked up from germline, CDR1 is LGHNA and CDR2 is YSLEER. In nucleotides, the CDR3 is TGCGCCAGCAGCCAAATCCCCCCGGGAGAGACTGAAGCTTTCTTT. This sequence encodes CASSQIPPGETEAFF.

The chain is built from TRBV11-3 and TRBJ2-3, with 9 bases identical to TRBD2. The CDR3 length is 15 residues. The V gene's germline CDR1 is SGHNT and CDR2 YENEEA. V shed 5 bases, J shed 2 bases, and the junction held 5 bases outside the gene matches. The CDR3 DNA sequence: TGTGCCAGCAGCCTAGCGGGGTCCAACACAGATACGCAGTATTTT. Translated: CASSLAGSNTDTQYF.

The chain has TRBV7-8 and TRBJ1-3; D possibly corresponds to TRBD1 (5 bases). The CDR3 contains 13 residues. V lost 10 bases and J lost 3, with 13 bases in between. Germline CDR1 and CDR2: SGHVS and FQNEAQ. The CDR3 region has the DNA TGTGCCACCTCTTGGGGGGTTGGAAACACCATATATTTT. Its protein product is CATSWGVGNTIYF.

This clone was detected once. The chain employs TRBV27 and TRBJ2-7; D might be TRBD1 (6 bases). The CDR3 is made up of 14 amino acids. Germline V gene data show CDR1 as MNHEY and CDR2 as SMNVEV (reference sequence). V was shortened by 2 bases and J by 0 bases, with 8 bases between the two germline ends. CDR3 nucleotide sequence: TGTGCCAGCAGTTTAAGACAGGCCTCCTACGAGCAGTACTTC. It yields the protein CASSLRQASYEQYF.

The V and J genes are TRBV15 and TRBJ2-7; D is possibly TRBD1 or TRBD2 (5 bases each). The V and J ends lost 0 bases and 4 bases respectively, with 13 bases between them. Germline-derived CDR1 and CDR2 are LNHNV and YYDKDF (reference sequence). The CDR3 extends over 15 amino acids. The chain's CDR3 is CATSRDKGPPYEQYF. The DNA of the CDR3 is TGTGCCACCAGCAGAGATAAGGGACCCCCTTACGAGCAGTACTTC.

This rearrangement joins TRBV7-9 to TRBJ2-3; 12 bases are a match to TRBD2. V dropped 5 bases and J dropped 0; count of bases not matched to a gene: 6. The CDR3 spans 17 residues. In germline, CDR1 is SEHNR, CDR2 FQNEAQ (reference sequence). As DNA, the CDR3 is TGTGCCAGCAGCCCTCGACTAGCGGGAGCTAGCACAGATACGCAGTATTTT. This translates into CASSPRLAGASTDTQYF.

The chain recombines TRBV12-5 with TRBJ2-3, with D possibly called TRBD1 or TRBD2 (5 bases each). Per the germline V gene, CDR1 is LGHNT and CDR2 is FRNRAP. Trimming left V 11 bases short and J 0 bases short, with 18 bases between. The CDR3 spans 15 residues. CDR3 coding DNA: TGTGCTGGGGCAGTTGGGAGCACTAGCACAGATACGCAGTATTTT. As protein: CAGAVGSTSTDTQYF.

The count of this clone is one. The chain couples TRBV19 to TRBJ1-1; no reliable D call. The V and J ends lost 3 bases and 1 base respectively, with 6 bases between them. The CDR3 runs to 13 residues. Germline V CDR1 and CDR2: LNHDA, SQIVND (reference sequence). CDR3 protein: CASSIVSNTEAFF. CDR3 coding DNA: TGTGCCAGTAGTATCGTGTCGAACACTGAAGCTTTCTTT.

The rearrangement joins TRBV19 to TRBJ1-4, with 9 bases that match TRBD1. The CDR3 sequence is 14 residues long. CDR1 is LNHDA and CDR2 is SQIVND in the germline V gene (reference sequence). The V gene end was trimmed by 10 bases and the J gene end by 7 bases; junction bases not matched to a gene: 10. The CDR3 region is CATDGTGGGEKLFF. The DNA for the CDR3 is TGTGCCACCGACGGAACAGGGGGCGGTGAAAAACTGTTTTTT.

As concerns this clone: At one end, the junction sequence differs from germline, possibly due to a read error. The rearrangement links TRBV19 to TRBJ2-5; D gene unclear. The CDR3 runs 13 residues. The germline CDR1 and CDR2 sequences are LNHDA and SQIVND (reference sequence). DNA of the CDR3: TGTGCCAGTAGTATTTCTTCACAAGGGACCCAGTACTTC. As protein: CASSISSQGTQYF.

The DNA of the CDR3 is TGTGCCACCAAGGAGGAGGGTGGGTATAATTCACCCCTCCACTTT. As protein: CATKEEGGYNSPLHF. This sequence joins TRBV6-5 and TRBJ1-6; no definite D call. Trimming left V 10 bases short and J 4 bases short, with 17 bases between. The V gene's germline CDR1 is MNHEY and CDR2 SVGAGI. This CDR3 comprises 15 residues.

The DNA for the CDR3 is TGCGCCAGCAGCCAGATACTCGGGGGCGGGGGTGAGCAGTTCTTC. It translates to CASSQILGGGGEQFF. This chain joins TRBV4-1 and TRBJ2-1; D possibly corresponds to TRBD2 (7 bases). The CDR3 is 15 residues long. V lost 3 bases and J lost 9, with 18 bases in between. Germline CDR1 is MGHRA and CDR2 is YSYEKL.

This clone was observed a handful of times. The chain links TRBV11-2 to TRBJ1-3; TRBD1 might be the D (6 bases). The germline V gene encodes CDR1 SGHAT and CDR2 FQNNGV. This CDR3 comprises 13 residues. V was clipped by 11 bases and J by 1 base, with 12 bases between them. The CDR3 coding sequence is TGTGCCGCGAGCACAGGGTCTGGAAACACCATATATTTT. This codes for CAASTGSGNTIYF.

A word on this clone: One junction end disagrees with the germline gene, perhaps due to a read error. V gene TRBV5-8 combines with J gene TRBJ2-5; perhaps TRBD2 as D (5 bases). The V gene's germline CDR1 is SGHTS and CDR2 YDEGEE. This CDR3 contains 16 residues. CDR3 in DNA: TGTGCCAGCAGCTTGGTGGCAGGCCTGGAGGAAGAGACCCAATACTTC. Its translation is CASSLVAGLEEETQYF.